Listed below are T cell receptor beta chains from one sample, sequenced in a study of blood T cell repertoires in COVID-19. Clones were sequenced by immunoSEQ multiplex PCR, and TCRdb holds only the in-frame ones, with some missing. Of about 170,000 clones in the sample, around 84% were seen once. The specimen sequenced was peripheral blood. The receptors were gathered from a human donor with acute or convalescent COVID-19. The donor label of this sample is uncertain. CDR3s include the opening cysteine and the closing phenylalanine or tryptophan. Fields, in order: D gene, V gene, J gene, CDR3 protein. D genes are given only for firm matches.

-	TRBV12-3/TRBV12-4	TRBJ1-1	CASSLGTAEAFF
TRBD2	TRBV27	TRBJ2-1	CASRSLAGGYNEQFF
-	TRBV13	TRBJ1-4	CASSTRTAINEKLFF
TRBD2	TRBV7-3	TRBJ2-3	CASSLGASGGHYTDTQYF
TRBD1	TRBV5-1	TRBJ2-7	CASSSGGTGAYEQYF
TRBD2	TRBV7-3	TRBJ2-1	CASSLGTSTGIKFF
TRBD1	TRBV3-1/TRBV3-2	TRBJ1-2	CASSQWDRAGGYTF
TRBD1	TRBV6-5	TRBJ1-4	CASSSTGGGDELFF
-	TRBV12-3/TRBV12-4	TRBJ2-7	CASSLEVNYEQYF
-	TRBV3-1/TRBV3-2	TRBJ1-4	CASSQGGGPGATNEKLFF
TRBD1	TRBV30	TRBJ1-4	CAFLPKGQGREKLFF
-	TRBV27	TRBJ2-1	CASSLSSQYSYNEQFF
-	TRBV2	TRBJ1-1	CASSGEKGRGAFF
TRBD2	TRBV4-1	TRBJ2-3	CASSQDLAGGTDTQYF
TRBD1	TRBV14	TRBJ1-3	CASSQPGLRGTENTIYF
-	TRBV28	TRBJ1-1	CASSSAGAGTEAFF
-	TRBV11-3	TRBJ1-3	CASSRQSRDTIYF
TRBD1	TRBV5-4	TRBJ1-5	CASSLEGATGQPQHF
TRBD1	TRBV2	TRBJ1-3	CASSPRDRGLSSGNTIYF
TRBD1	TRBV30	TRBJ2-7	CAWSTGGEQYF
-	TRBV28	TRBJ1-2	CASTIRQATVNYGYTF
-	TRBV19	TRBJ1-1	CASSIEGQGNTEAFF
TRBD1	TRBV30	TRBJ1-3	CAWYPRDRAGNTIYF
-	TRBV2	TRBJ1-2	CASRIDSLLNYGYTF
TRBD1	TRBV2	TRBJ1-5	CASIRDRAQPQHF
TRBD1	TRBV7-3	TRBJ2-2	CASSLTYWTGENTGELFF
TRBD1	TRBV19	TRBJ2-7	CASSIGTGGSHEQYF
-	TRBV7-9	TRBJ1-5	CASSLATGRGNQPQHF